This passage covers 29 T cell receptor beta chains from one sample sequenced in a study of T cell changes during pregnancy in multiple sclerosis. Produced via immunoSEQ multiplex PCR; TCRdb's table is partial and in-frame only. The data show tens of thousands of clones, about 88% seen once. The sample consisted of CD4+ T cells from peripheral blood mononuclear cells, taken in the first trimester of pregnancy. The receptor source for this set is a female donor with multiple sclerosis, enrolled in a pregnancy study.

The count of this clone is one. The genes are TRBV21-1 and TRBJ1-2. TRBV21-1 is termed a pseudogene. The CDR3 is 12 residues long. The CDR3 nucleotides read TGTGCCAGCAGCAATTTACGGCGGGGCTACACCTTC. Amino acids: CASSNLRRGYTF.

The gene calls are TRBV6-5 and TRBJ1-5; 7 nucleotides align to TRBD1. V dropped 0 bases and J dropped 2; count of bases not matched to a gene: 4. This CDR3 contains 16 residues. Per the germline V gene, CDR1 is MNHEY and CDR2 is SVGAGI. CDR3 loop: CASSYSRDSGNQPQHF. CDR3 sequence (DNA): TGTGCCAGCAGTTACTCTCGGGACAGTGGCAATCAGCCCCAGCATTTT.

CDR3 DNA sequence: TGTGCCAGCAGCTTAGGCGGGACGGGCACCGGGGAGCTGTTTTTT. Its translation: CASSLGGTGTGELFF. The J gene is TRBJ2-2, the V gene TRBV11-3, with D perhaps matching TRBD2 (6 bases). Trimming removed 1 base from V and 4 bases from J, with 10 bases in between. The CDR3 contains 15 residues. Germline assignment: CDR1 SGHNT and CDR2 YENEEA.

The chain couples TRBV25-1 to TRBJ2-1; 7 nucleotides match TRBD2. The V and J ends lost 6 bases and 6 bases, in that order; junction bases with no gene match: 8. The CDR3 runs 14 residues. Germline CDR1 reads MGHDK; CDR2 reads SYGVNS. CDR3 amino acids: CASSGLGPSNEQFF. As DNA, the CDR3 is TGTGCCAGCAGCGGACTAGGTCCAAGCAATGAGCAGTTCTTC.

About this clone itself: At one end, the junction sequence differs from germline, possibly due to a read error. The rearrangement links TRBV7-7 to TRBJ2-1, with TRBD1 matching 8 bases. The CDR3 is 14 residues long. The germline V gene encodes CDR1 SSHAT and CDR2 FNYEAQ (reference sequence). The CDR3 DNA is TGTGCTAGCAGCCCAATCGGACAGGGCGGTGAGCAGTTCTTC. Its protein is CASSPIGQGGEQFF.

V gene TRBV27 combines with J gene TRBJ1-2; D perhaps matches TRBD1 (6 bases). CDR3 size: 14 residues. Trimming pared 7 bases from V and 3 bases from J, leaving 15 bases between. The germline V gene has CDR1 MNHEY and CDR2 SMNVEV (reference sequence). The CDR3 DNA is TGTGCCAGCATGACTACAGGGAATCACTATGGCTACACCTTC. Amino acid sequence: CASMTTGNHYGYTF.

The chain joins TRBV5-6 to TRBJ1-4; 9 bases match TRBD1. V lost 7 bases and J lost 11; bases outside the gene matches: 6. Germline V gene sequence: CDR1 SGHDT, CDR2 YYEEEE. This CDR3 has 12 amino acids. The DNA of the CDR3 is TGTGCCAGCGGGGGACAGGGTGGGAAACTGTTTTTT. Its protein is CASGGQGGKLFF.

The rearrangement joins TRBV11-3 to TRBJ2-3, with 8 bases lining up with TRBD2. V lost 3 bases and J lost 6; bases outside the gene matches: 5. CDR3 length equals 14 residues. Germline values: CDR1 SGHNT, CDR2 YENEEA. CDR3 protein: CASSLTRGEDTQYF. As DNA, the CDR3 is TGTGCCAGCAGCTTGACGCGGGGGGAGGATACGCAGTATTTT.

The chain is built from TRBV6-1 and TRBJ1-5, with D unresolved. Germline lookup yields CDR1 MNHNS and CDR2 SASEGT. This CDR3 contains 14 residues. V lost 1 base and J lost 2, with 6 bases in between. In DNA, the CDR3 is TGTGCCAGCAGTGAAGACGGGGGCAATCAGCCCCAGCATTTT. Translating gives CASSEDGGNQPQHF.

The CDR3 loop reads CASSTSRQGPDTQYF. The CDR3 DNA is TGTGCCAGCTCTACTAGCAGACAGGGTCCAGATACGCAGTATTTT. The chain couples TRBV18 to TRBJ2-3; the D gene is possibly TRBD1 (7 bases). CDR3 size: 15 residues. Germline V gives CDR1 KGHSH, CDR2 LQKENI. Trimming took 6 bases from V and 4 from J, leaving 17 bases between them. Using reference TRBV18 and TRBJ2-3 for the parts outside the CDR3, the full variable domain is NAGVMQNPRHLVRRRGQEARLRCSPMKGHSHVYWYRQLPEEGLKFMVYLQKENIIDESGMPKERFSAEFPKEGPSILRIQQVVRGDSAAYFCASSTSRQGPDTQYFGPGTRLTVL.

The chain recombines TRBV7-2 with TRBJ2-3; 11 nucleotides match TRBD2. The CDR3 covers 16 residues. The V gene end was trimmed by 5 bases and the J gene end by 2 bases; junction bases not matched to a gene: 6. CDR1 and CDR2 from the germline V gene are SGHTA and FQGNSA. The CDR3 DNA sequence: TGTGCCAGCAGCCCGCGACTAGCGGGGTACACAGATACGCAGTATTTT. It is translated as CASSPRLAGYTDTQYF.

V and J are TRBV5-4 and TRBJ2-7, with 10 positions matching TRBD2. After removal of 4 bases from V and 2 bases from J, the junction contained 6 bases not matched to a gene. The CDR3 has 15 amino acids. CDR1 and CDR2 from the germline V gene are SGHNT and YYREEE (reference sequence). DNA for the CDR3: TGTGCCAGCAGCGCTGGACTAGCGGAGACCTACGAGCAGTACTTC. Translated, it gives CASSAGLAETYEQYF.

V and J are TRBV18 and TRBJ2-7; D may be TRBD1 (5 bases). The length of the CDR3 is 13 residues. Germline V CDR1 and CDR2: KGHSH, LQKENI. The V end lost 5 bases, the J end lost 1 base, and 9 bases lay between the germline ends. CDR3 sequence reads: CASSLGESYEQYF. CDR3 nucleotide sequence: TGTGCCAGCTCATTAGGGGAATCCTACGAGCAGTACTTC.

The chain has TRBV2 and TRBJ2-6; D not certain. From germline, CDR1 is SNHLY and CDR2 FYNNEI. Deletions cut 5 bases from V and 0 bases from J, with 5 bases between. The CDR3 totals 14 residues. CDR3 in amino acids: CASSPSSGANVLTF. The CDR3 DNA sequence: TGTGCCAGCAGTCCCAGCTCTGGGGCCAACGTCCTGACTTTC.

This chain uses TRBV28 with TRBJ2-3; 9 bases are a match to TRBD1. The germline V gene encodes CDR1 MDHEN and CDR2 SYDVKM. CDR3 length: 16 residues. Trimming at V came to 10 bases and at J to 3 bases, leaving 14 bases not matched to a gene. The CDR3 protein is CATRGNRGLGTDTQYF. As DNA, the CDR3 is TGTGCCACCCGGGGGAACAGGGGGCTCGGAACAGATACGCAGTATTTT.

The chain couples TRBV2 to TRBJ1-2; 7 bases align to TRBD1. The V segment lost 3 bases and the J segment 4 bases; nucleotides outside the gene matches: 8. The CDR3 spans 15 residues. Germline CDR1 is SNHLY and CDR2 is FYNNEI. The CDR3 sequence: CASSEDLAGGYGYTF. The CDR3 DNA is TGTGCCAGCAGTGAGGACCTAGCAGGGGGCTATGGCTACACCTTC.

This chain uses TRBV30 with TRBJ2-5; 7 bases line up with TRBD2. Germline-derived CDR1 and CDR2 are GTSNPN and SVGIG (reference sequence). This CDR3 comprises 13 residues. The junction had 5 bases not matched to a gene; V was cut back by 0 bases and J by 7 bases. The CDR3 nucleotides are TGTGCCTGGAGTGTTGGGCCGGGGGGGACCCAGTACTTC. Amino acids: CAWSVGPGGTQYF.

The chain recombines TRBV7-9 with TRBJ1-5, with 7 positions matching TRBD1. Germline V CDR1 and CDR2: SEHNR, FQNEAQ (reference sequence). This CDR3 spans 14 amino acids. The ends lost 5 bases at V and 4 bases at J; junction bases unmatched: 5. The CDR3 region is CASSRTGLNQPQHF. In nucleotides, the CDR3 is TGTGCCAGCAGCCGGACAGGTTTAAATCAGCCCCAGCATTTT.

This clone was found once. The genes are TRBV6-1 and TRBJ2-5; D is uncertain. V was pared by 2 bases and J by 0 bases, with 7 bases between. CDR1 is MNHNS, CDR2 SASEGT, per germline. This CDR3 comprises 14 residues. This chain's CDR3 is CASSERGYQETQYF. CDR3 nucleotides: TGTGCCAGCAGTGAACGAGGATACCAAGAGACCCAGTACTTC.

This clone was picked up one time. The rearrangement joins TRBV21-1 to TRBJ2-7; TRBD2, the table's D call, lacks a check against the DNA. TRBV21-1 counts as a pseudogene. The CDR3 totals 19 residues. In nucleotides, the CDR3 is TGTGCCAGCAGCAAAGCTCTAGCGGGAGTAGTGAGGCGCTCCTACGAGCAGTACTTC. Its translation: CASSKALAGVVRRSYEQYF.

CDR3 in amino acids: CASSQTGFTDTQYF. CDR3 DNA: TGTGCCAGCAGTCAAACGGGGTTCACAGATACGCAGTATTTT. The chain uses TRBV28 and TRBJ2-3; D possibly corresponds to TRBD2 (5 bases). The CDR3 totals 14 residues. The germline V gene encodes CDR1 MDHEN and CDR2 SYDVKM. Trimming took 5 bases from V and 2 from J, leaving 11 bases between them.

V is TRBV28 and J is TRBJ2-3; tentatively, D is TRBD1 (6 bases). This CDR3 is built from 14 residues. V shed 9 bases and J shed 2 bases, with 15 bases lying between them. The germline V gene has CDR1 MDHEN and CDR2 SYDVKM. Written as DNA, the CDR3 is TGTGCCAGTTTGGACAGTTCTCTCACAGATACGCAGTATTTT. It encodes CASLDSSLTDTQYF.

This chain links TRBV10-3 with TRBJ1-2; D might be TRBD1 (5 bases). The CDR3 length is 14 residues. V lost 9 bases to trimming and J lost 3 bases, with 17 bases between them. Germline CDR1 ENHRY, CDR2 SYGVKD. CDR3 sequence reads: CAIQNGGTDYGYTF. In DNA, the CDR3 is TGTGCCATTCAGAATGGGGGGACCGACTATGGCTACACCTTC.

CDR3 residues: CASSAPGDSGSYNEQFF. CDR3 coding DNA: TGTGCCAGCAGCGCCCCCGGGGACAGCGGGAGTTACAATGAGCAGTTCTTC. This chain links TRBV7-2 with TRBJ2-1; D may be TRBD2 (8 bases). Per the germline V gene, CDR1 is SGHTA and CDR2 is FQGNSA. Trimming shortened V by 5 bases and J by 4 bases, and 21 bases separated the two germline ends. The CDR3 extends over 17 amino acids. Filled out from reference TRBV7-2 and TRBJ2-1, the complete variable domain reads GAGVSQSPSNKVTEKGKDVELRCDPISGHTALYWYRQSLGQGLEFLIYFQGNSAPDKSGLPSDRFSAERTGGSVSTLTIQRTQQEDSAVYLCASSAPGDSGSYNEQFFGPGTRLTVL.

The chain carries TRBV29-1 and TRBJ2-1; D uncertain. Trimming pared 7 bases from V and 9 bases from J, leaving 10 bases between. This CDR3 contains 10 residues. Germline assignment: CDR1 SQVTM and CDR2 ANQGSEA. In nucleotides, the CDR3 is TGCAGCGCTCAGGTTACTGAGCAGTTCTTC. It yields the protein CSAQVTEQFF.

The chain links TRBV5-4 to TRBJ2-5, with a tentative D call TRBD1 (5 bases). The V end lost 4 bases, the J end lost 5 bases, and 18 bases lay between the germline ends. CDR1 is SGHNT and CDR2 is YYREEE in the germline V gene (reference sequence). This CDR3 spans 15 amino acids. The CDR3 DNA reads as TGTGCCAGCAGCCCGCAGGGCCTAAAGGGGGAGACCCAGTACTTC. This codes for CASSPQGLKGETQYF.

The V and J genes are TRBV11-2 and TRBJ1-2; D is unclear. V was trimmed by 2 bases and J by 8 bases, leaving 9 bases between them. In germline, CDR1 is SGHAT, CDR2 FQNNGV. CDR3 length: 12 residues. The CDR3 here is CASSLPLGGYTF. CDR3 coding DNA: TGTGCCAGCAGCTTACCACTAGGGGGCTACACCTTC.

This clone appeared a few times. This rearrangement joins TRBV29-1 to TRBJ1-4; D not resolved. The germline V gene has CDR1 SQVTM and CDR2 ANQGSEA. The CDR3 sequence is 12 residues long. The CDR3 sequence: CSGGSTNEKLFF. The DNA for the CDR3 is TGCAGTGGAGGGTCAACTAATGAAAAACTGTTTTTT.

This clone was recorded once. V and J are TRBV27 and TRBJ2-7; 12 bases agree with TRBD2. The germline V gene has CDR1 MNHEY and CDR2 SMNVEV (reference sequence). V trimming: 5 bases; J trimming: 2 bases; junction bases outside the gene matches: 7. This CDR3 is built from 16 residues. The CDR3 DNA follows: TGTGCCAGCAGTCGACTAGCGGGAGTTCGGCCCTACGAGCAGTACTTC. It is translated as CASSRLAGVRPYEQYF.